A selection of T cell receptor beta chains follows, all from one sample in a study of blood T cell repertoires in COVID-19. TCRdb's copy holds only in-frame clones and misses some; the assay was immunoSEQ multiplex PCR. The data show some 150,000 clones, around 83% seen once. Sequencing was performed on PBMCs or T cells enriched from blood (not recorded which). The source of these receptors is a woman aged 45 to 65 in a cohort exposed to, infected with or recovered from COVID-19 (not recorded which). Both conserved end residues are part of each CDR3. Each record gives: D gene, J gene, V gene, clone size, CDR3 protein, CDR3 DNA. D genes are given only for firm matches. Clone size is shown for a subset of rows, as once, few, many or a class of expanded clone.

-	TRBJ2-1	TRBV6-5	-	CASSNSQRLGQQFF	TGTGCCAGCAGTAACTCTCAACGACTAGGGCAGCAGTTCTTC
TRBD2	TRBJ2-1	TRBV2	-	CASSEERGGINNEQFF	TGTGCCAGCAGTGAAGAGCGGGGGGGCATCAACAATGAGCAGTTCTTC
TRBD2	TRBJ2-7	TRBV5-1	-	CASSLASTSGAGIYEQYF	TGCGCCAGCAGCTTGGCCAGCACTAGCGGGGCGGGAATCTACGAGCAGTACTTC
-	TRBJ1-1	TRBV18	-	CASSPRLIMNTEAFF	TGTGCCAGCTCACCCCGACTCATCATGAACACTGAAGCTTTCTTT
-	TRBJ1-5	TRBV7-9	-	CASSISDRSNQPQHF	TGTGCCAGCAGCATTTCCGACAGAAGCAATCAGCCCCAGCATTTT
TRBD2	TRBJ2-3	TRBV5-4	-	CASSFPSGSTDTQYF	TGTGCCAGCAGCTTCCCTAGCGGGAGTACAGATACGCAGTATTTT
-	TRBJ1-2	TRBV2	-	CASNPGTGIFGYTF	TGTGCCAGCAACCCGGGAACAGGGATATTTGGCTACACCTTC
-	TRBJ1-2	TRBV6-2/TRBV6-3	few	CASSTTLDRSNYGYTF	TGTGCCAGCAGTACCACGCTCGACAGATCTAACTATGGCTACACCTTC
TRBD2	TRBJ2-3	TRBV28	-	CASSFRSGSLNTQYF	TGTGCCAGCAGTTTTAGGAGCGGGAGTCTGAATACGCAGTATTTT
-	TRBJ2-5	TRBV2	-	CASTPGEYQETQYF	TGTGCCAGCACCCCGGGAGAGTACCAAGAGACCCAGTACTTC
-	TRBJ2-5	TRBV6-5	-	CASSRERQETQYF	TGTGCCAGCAGCAGGGAACGCCAAGAGACCCAGTACTTC
TRBD1	TRBJ2-7	TRBV7-2	once	CASSRQGAYEQYF	TGTGCCAGCAGCCGACAGGGGGCCTACGAGCAGTACTTC
-	TRBJ2-2	TRBV21-1	few	CASSKNSVVTGELFF	TGTGCCAGCAGCAAGAATAGCGTGGTCACCGGGGAGCTGTTTTTT
TRBD1	TRBJ2-3	TRBV6-1	-	CASSDSTGWGNTQYF	TGTGCCAGCAGTGATTCGACAGGGTGGGGCAATACGCAGTATTTT
TRBD2	TRBJ2-7	TRBV6-2/TRBV6-3	-	CASSYRSGGTYEQYF	TGTGCCAGCAGTTACAGGAGCGGGGGTACCTACGAGCAGTACTTC